This T cell receptor beta chain is drawn from a study of regulatory T cells in long-lasting Graves disease. The TCR beta library used iRepertoire HTBI primers with Arm-PCR amplification of CDR3. Via MiXCR, TCRdb re-called the multiplex PCR reads, giving one row per CDR3 protein. The sample yields more than 400,000 distinct CDR3 sequences, roughly 17% seen once. This CDR3 spans 15 amino acids. Germline V gene sequence: CDR1 SGHTS, CDR2 YDEGEE. Of note for this clonotype: Its antigen is as yet unknown. Germline and junction disagree at one end, which may indicate a read error.

Whole-study results and caveats: Persistent-disease Graves' patients showed less TCR diversity than new cases.

Regarding time point: newly diagnosed GD, antithyroid drugs for less than 3 months. Construction of the TCR library relied on RNA isolated from PBMCs. Diagnosing Graves' disease relied on the American Thyroid Association guidelines. Separately, the same data were catalogued under a study of T cells in Graves' hyperthyroidism and ophthalmopathy. That investigation notes: The study based diagnoses on clinical symptoms, serum thyroxine and TRAb, thyroid ultrasound and orbital computed tomography.

The clonotype originates from a man aged 35 to 55 with Graves disease. The gene calls are TRBV5-8 and TRBJ2-5; D may be TRBD1 or TRBD2 (10 bases each). This specimen was peripheral blood mononuclear cells (PBMCs), taken at new diagnosis, from a patient treated with antithyroid drugs. Here the CDR3 DNA reads TGTTCCAGCAGCGGGGGGGACAGGGGAGTGGAGACCCAGTACTTC. This sequence encodes CSSSGGDRGVETQYF.